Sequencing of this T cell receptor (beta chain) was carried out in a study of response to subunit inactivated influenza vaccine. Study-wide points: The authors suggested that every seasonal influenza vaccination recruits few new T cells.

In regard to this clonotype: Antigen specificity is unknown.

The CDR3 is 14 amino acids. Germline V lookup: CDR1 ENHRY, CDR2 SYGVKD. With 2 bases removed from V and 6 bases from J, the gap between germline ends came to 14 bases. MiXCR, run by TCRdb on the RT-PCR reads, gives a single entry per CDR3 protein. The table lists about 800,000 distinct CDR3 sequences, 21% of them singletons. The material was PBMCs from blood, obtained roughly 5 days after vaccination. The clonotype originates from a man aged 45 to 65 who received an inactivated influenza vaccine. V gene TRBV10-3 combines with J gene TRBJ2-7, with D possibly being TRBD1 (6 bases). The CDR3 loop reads CAISEIPQGGEQYF. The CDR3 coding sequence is TGTGCCATCAGTGAGATTCCACAGGGTGGCGAGCAGTACTTC.